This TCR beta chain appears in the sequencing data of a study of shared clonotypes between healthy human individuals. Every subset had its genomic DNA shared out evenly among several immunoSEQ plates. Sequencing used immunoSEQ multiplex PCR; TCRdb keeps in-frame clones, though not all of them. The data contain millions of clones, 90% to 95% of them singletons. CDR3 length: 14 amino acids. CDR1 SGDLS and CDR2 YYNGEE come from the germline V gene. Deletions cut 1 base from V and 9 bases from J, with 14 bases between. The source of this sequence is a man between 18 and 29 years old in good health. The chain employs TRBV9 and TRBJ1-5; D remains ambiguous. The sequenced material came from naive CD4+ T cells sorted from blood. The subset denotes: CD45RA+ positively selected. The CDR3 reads CASSVIDGPGPQHF. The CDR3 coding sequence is TGTGCCAGCAGCGTAATTGACGGGCCGGGGCCCCAGCATTTT.